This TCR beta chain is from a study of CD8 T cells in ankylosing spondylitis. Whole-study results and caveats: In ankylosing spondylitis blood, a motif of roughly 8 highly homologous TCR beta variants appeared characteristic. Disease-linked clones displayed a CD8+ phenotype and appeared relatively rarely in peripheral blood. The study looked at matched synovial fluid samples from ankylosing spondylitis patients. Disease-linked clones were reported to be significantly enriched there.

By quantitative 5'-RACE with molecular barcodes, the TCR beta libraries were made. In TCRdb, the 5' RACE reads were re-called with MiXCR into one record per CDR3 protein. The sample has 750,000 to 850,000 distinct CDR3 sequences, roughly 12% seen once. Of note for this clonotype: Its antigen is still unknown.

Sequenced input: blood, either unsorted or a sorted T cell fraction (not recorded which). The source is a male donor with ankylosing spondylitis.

The CDR3 DNA is TGTGCCAGCAGTTTGACAGGGGACCTTTACAATGAGCAGTTCTTC. Its protein is CASSLTGDLYNEQFF. The V gene is TRBV6-5, the J gene TRBJ2-1, with 8 bases identical to TRBD1. This CDR3 region has 15 residues. Germline V gene data show CDR1 as MNHEY and CDR2 as SVGAGI. The junction had 6 bases not matched to a gene; V was cut back by 4 bases and J by 4 bases.